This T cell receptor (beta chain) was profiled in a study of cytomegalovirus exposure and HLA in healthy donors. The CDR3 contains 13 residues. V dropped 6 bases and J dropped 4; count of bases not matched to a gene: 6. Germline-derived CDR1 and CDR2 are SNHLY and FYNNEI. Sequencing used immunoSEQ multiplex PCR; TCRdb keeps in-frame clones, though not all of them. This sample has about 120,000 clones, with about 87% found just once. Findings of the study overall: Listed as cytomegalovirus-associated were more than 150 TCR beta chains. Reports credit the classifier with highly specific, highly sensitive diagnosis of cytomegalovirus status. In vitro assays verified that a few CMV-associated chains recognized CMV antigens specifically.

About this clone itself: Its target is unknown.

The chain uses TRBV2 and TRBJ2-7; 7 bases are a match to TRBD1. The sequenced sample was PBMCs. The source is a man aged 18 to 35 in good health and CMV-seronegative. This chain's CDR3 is CASRAGTEYEQYF. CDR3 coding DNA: TGTGCCAGCAGAGCCGGGACAGAGTACGAGCAGTACTTC. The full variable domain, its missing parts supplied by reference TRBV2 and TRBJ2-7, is EPEVTQTPSHQVTQMGQEVILRCVPISNHLYFYWYRQILGQKVEFLVSFYNNEISEKSEIFDDQFSVERPDGSNFTLKIRSTKLEDSAMYFCASRAGTEYEQYFGPGTRLTVT.